The entry below gives a single T cell receptor (beta chain) sequence along with its context. A much bigger clone sits one base away, suggesting this may be a read error. The V and J ends lost 4 bases and 6 bases, in that order; junction bases with no gene match: 8. CDR3 length equals 14 residues. Germline CDR1 is SGHRS and CDR2 is YFSETQ. Cells sorted as Tregs were CD4+, CD25+ and CD127-/low. After constant-region reverse-primer amplification, full-length variable regions underwent semi-nested PCR with Nested Universal Primer A. TCRdb re-called the 5' RACE reads with MiXCR, one entry per CDR3 protein. This table has approximately 60,000 distinct CDR3 sequences, less than 25% appearing once.

The chain carries TRBV5-1 and TRBJ2-7; 9 nucleotides agree with TRBD2. Sequenced: tumor-infiltrating Tregs sorted from the breast tumor. The receptor was derived from a female donor with breast cancer. Written as DNA, the CDR3 is TGCGCCAGCAGCCCCCCGGGGACTAGCCCCGAGCAGTACTTC. Protein product: CASSPPGTSPEQYF. The entire variable domain, with the rest obtained from reference TRBV5-1 and TRBJ2-7, is as follows: KAGVTQTPRYLIKTRGQQVTLSCSPISGHRSVSWYQQTPGQGLQFLFEYFSETQRNKGNFPGRFSGRQFSNSRSEMNVSTLELGDSALYLCASSPPGTSPEQYFGPGTRLTVT.